These 6 T cell receptor beta chains were all obtained from the same sample, sequenced in a study of shared clonotypes between healthy human individuals. Assay: immunoSEQ multiplex PCR; the TCRdb copy retains only in-frame clones and omits some. The sample shows approximately 500,000 clones, almost 97% of them seen only once. Input material: naive CD4+ T cells sorted from blood. Subset denoted: CD45RA+ positively selected. These receptor sequences come from a woman aged 25 to 39 in good health.

The chain joins TRBV10-1 to TRBJ2-5; 10 nucleotides agree with TRBD2. In germline, CDR1 is WNHNN, CDR2 SYGVQD (reference sequence). This CDR3 has 15 amino acids. Trimming at V came to 6 bases and at J to 2 bases, leaving 6 bases not matched to a gene. The CDR3 sequence is CASSPGLARQETQYF. In nucleotides, the CDR3 is TGCGCCAGCAGCCCGGGACTAGCGAGACAAGAGACCCAGTACTTC.

This chain connects TRBV19 to TRBJ1-5; TRBD1 might be the D (6 bases). Germline CDR1 LNHDA, CDR2 SQIVND (reference sequence). The CDR3 extends over 12 amino acids. V was clipped by 3 bases and J by 11 bases, with 11 bases between them. The CDR3: CASSIGQLAQHF. Written as DNA, the CDR3 is TGTGCCAGTAGTATTGGACAGTTGGCCCAGCATTTT.

The genes are TRBV28 and TRBJ2-7; 8 bases line up with TRBD2. Germline V gene data show CDR1 as MDHEN and CDR2 as SYDVKM. J gave up 3 bases and V 8 bases, and 9 bases lay outside the gene matches. There are 14 residues in the CDR3. CDR3 coding DNA: TGTGCCAGCGGATTAAGCGGGAGCGTCTACGAGCAGTACTTC. Its protein is CASGLSGSVYEQYF.

V is TRBV2 and J is TRBJ2-7, with D unresolved. The CDR3 contains 13 residues. The V gene lost 0 bases and the J gene lost 0 bases, with 3 bases spanning the gap. Germline V CDR1 and CDR2: SNHLY, FYNNEI. This CDR3 reads CASSEAISYEQYF. As DNA, the CDR3 is TGTGCCAGCAGTGAAGCTATCTCCTACGAGCAGTACTTC.

The chain couples TRBV4-2 to TRBJ1-2, with unresolved D. The CDR3 loop spans 13 amino acids. The germline gives CDR1 LGHNA, CDR2 YNFKEQ. V lost 1 base and J 4 bases, leaving 7 bases between the germline ends. The CDR3 nucleotides are TGTGCCAGCAGCCAAGGCCAGTCCTATGGCTACACCTTC. The encoded protein is CASSQGQSYGYTF.

The chain couples TRBV21-1 to TRBJ1-5. TRBV21-1 is reported as a pseudogene. The CDR3 is made up of 15 amino acids. For the CDR3, the DNA is TGTGCCAGCAGCTTGGACGGATATAGCAATCAGCCCCAGCATTTT. This translates into CASSLDGYSNQPQHF.